This T cell receptor (beta chain) originates from a study of blood T cell repertoires in COVID-19. Study-wide context: Acute and convalescent COVID-19 samples came from the United States, Italy and Spain.

Only in-frame clones appear in the TCRdb table, and some are missing; sequencing was by immunoSEQ multiplex PCR. The sample holds 200,000 to 250,000 clones; about four fifths are singletons and the top ten take more than 4.5%. Everyone who took part was 18 to 89 years old, and they came from 24 US areas. Cohorts were determined from participant-reported clinical history. Those designated as exposed participants met a COVID-19 case within 2 weeks before study entry. This CDR3 is 15 amino acids long. From germline, CDR1 is MNHEY and CDR2 SVGAGI. The ends were cut back, 5 bases at V and 5 bases at J, with 16 bases in the middle.

This receptor was obtained from a woman aged 50 to 65 who had been exposed to COVID-19. The V gene is TRBV6-5, the J gene TRBJ1-5; possibly TRBD1 for D (6 bases). The sequencing input was PBMCs or T cells enriched from blood (not recorded which). The CDR3 coding sequence is TGTGCCAGCAGTAGAACAGGGAATGGGGATCAGCCCCAGCATTTT. Its translation: CASSRTGNGDQPQHF.